These 20 T cell receptor beta chains originate from one sample sequenced in a study of blood T cell repertoires in COVID-19. Here immunoSEQ multiplex PCR was the method, and the copy in TCRdb shows in-frame clones only, minus some. The table lists 490,000 or so clones, 75% to 90% of them singletons, with approximately 8% in the top ten. The sequenced material came from PBMCs or T cells enriched from blood (not recorded which). Receptors were obtained from an older woman who had recovered from COVID-19.

This clone was observed a single time. The V gene is TRBV3-1 (or the pseudogene TRBV3-2), the J gene TRBJ2-3; D uncertain. CDR3 length: 13 amino acids. V dropped 0 bases and J dropped 7 bases, with 8 bases sitting between them. Germline values: CDR1 LGHDT, CDR2 YNNKEL (reference sequence). The CDR3 DNA reads as TGTGCCAGCAGCCAAGATCTTGAGAATACGCAGTATTTT. Encoded protein: CASSQDLENTQYF.

The chain uses TRBV5-1 and TRBJ1-6; 8 bases fit TRBD1. The germline V gene has CDR1 SGHRS and CDR2 YFSETQ. The junction had 1 base not matched to a gene; V was cut back by 1 base and J by 7 bases. The CDR3 length is 14 residues. In DNA form, the CDR3 reads TGCGCCAGCAGCTTGAGACAGGGGAATTCACCCCTCCACTTT. This gives the protein CASSLRQGNSPLHF.

This sequence joins TRBV20-1 and TRBJ1-5; D is uncertain. Trimming shortened V by 3 bases and J by 5 bases, and 14 bases separated the two germline ends. The CDR3 runs to 14 residues. Per the germline V gene, CDR1 is DFQATT and CDR2 is SNEGSKA (reference sequence). This CDR3 is CSASFPGGYQPQHF. The CDR3 nucleotides are TGCAGTGCTAGTTTTCCGGGAGGGTATCAGCCCCAGCATTTT.

Here the CDR3 DNA reads TGTGCCAGCAGCCAGTTAGGGGGCCACCAAGAGACCCAGTACTTC. The encoded protein is CASSQLGGHQETQYF. V and J are TRBV3-1 (or the pseudogene TRBV3-2) and TRBJ2-5; TRBD1 matches 7 bases. The V segment lost 3 bases and the J segment 0 bases; nucleotides outside the gene matches: 4. CDR3 length: 15 amino acids. CDR1 is LGHDT, CDR2 YNNKEL, per germline (reference sequence).

This chain connects TRBV10-2 to TRBJ2-1; D is possibly TRBD2 (5 bases). V lost 7 bases to trimming and J lost 3 bases, with 10 bases between them. Germline CDR1 and CDR2: WSHSY and SAAADI. The CDR3 is 13 amino acids. The CDR3 loop reads CASMASNYNEQFF. The CDR3 DNA sequence: TGCGCCAGCATGGCTAGCAACTACAATGAGCAGTTCTTC.

The chain employs TRBV5-1 and TRBJ2-7, with 7 bases that match TRBD2. The V segment lost 1 base and the J segment 0 bases; nucleotides outside the gene matches: 7. The CDR3 runs to 16 residues. Germline CDR1 SGHRS, CDR2 YFSETQ. The CDR3, as DNA: TGCGCCAGCAGCTTGACGATTGGGGGGGGCTCCTACGAGCAGTACTTC. Translated, it gives CASSLTIGGGSYEQYF.

This chain uses TRBV19 with TRBJ2-6; weak D call: TRBD1 (5 bases). The CDR3 has 17 amino acids. V was shortened by 5 bases and J by 0 bases, with 14 bases between the two germline ends. In germline, CDR1 is LNHDA, CDR2 SQIVND (reference sequence). CDR3 in amino acids: CASSQTAIGSGANVLTF. In nucleotides, the CDR3 is TGTGCCAGTAGTCAGACAGCTATCGGCTCTGGGGCCAACGTCCTGACTTTC.

The chain has TRBV2 and TRBJ1-5, with 9 nucleotides matching TRBD1. Germline loops: CDR1 SNHLY, CDR2 FYNNEI. Unmatched junction bases numbered 11, after V lost 6 bases and J lost 8 bases. The CDR3 is made up of 15 amino acids. Here the CDR3 reads CASSQGAGDREPQHF. The CDR3 DNA follows: TGTGCCAGCAGCCAAGGGGCAGGGGACAGGGAGCCCCAGCATTTT.

The gene calls are TRBV9 and TRBJ1-3; the D gene is possibly TRBD1 (5 bases). V was shortened by 3 bases and J by 3 bases, with 13 bases between the two germline ends. Germline loops: CDR1 SGDLS, CDR2 YYNGEE. This CDR3 spans 15 amino acids. This chain's CDR3 is CASSGQSFSGNTIYF. The DNA of the CDR3 is TGTGCCAGCAGCGGACAGTCGTTCAGTGGAAACACCATATATTTT.

The chain carries TRBV5-1 and TRBJ2-2, with 9 bases identical to TRBD2. The CDR3 has 16 residues. Germline-derived CDR1 and CDR2 are SGHRS and YFSETQ. The V segment lost 0 bases and the J segment 3 bases; nucleotides outside the gene matches: 3. The CDR3 DNA follows: TGCGCCAGCAGCTTGGGACTAGCGGTTTACACCGGGGAGCTGTTTTTT. Its protein is CASSLGLAVYTGELFF.

The rearrangement links TRBV3-1 (or the pseudogene TRBV3-2) to TRBJ1-2; no reliable D call. Trimming cost V 0 bases and J 7 bases, with 12 bases left between them. This CDR3 contains 14 residues. Looked up from germline, CDR1 is LGHDT and CDR2 is YNNKEL (reference sequence). The chain's CDR3 is CASSQDPGFGGYTF. The CDR3 nucleotides are TGTGCCAGCAGCCAAGACCCGGGATTCGGTGGCTACACCTTC.

The chain links TRBV6-4 to TRBJ2-4; D is undetermined. The V gene lost 0 bases and the J gene lost 5 bases, with 5 bases spanning the gap. Germline V gene sequence: CDR1 MRHNA, CDR2 SNTAGT. This CDR3 contains 13 residues. Here the CDR3 reads CASSDSAENIQYF. The CDR3 nucleotides read TGTGCCAGCAGTGACTCGGCAGAAAACATTCAGTACTTC.

The chain joins TRBV4-1 to TRBJ1-1; D ambiguous. Trimming shortened V by 0 bases and J by 0 bases, and 11 bases separated the two germline ends. Looked up from germline, CDR1 is MGHRA and CDR2 is YSYEKL. CDR3 length: 16 residues. Here the CDR3 reads CASSQDRAFMNTEAFF. The CDR3 nucleotides are TGCGCCAGCAGCCAAGATAGAGCATTCATGAACACTGAAGCTTTCTTT.

This clone was seen a handful of times. This chain connects TRBV7-9 to TRBJ1-2; 8 nucleotides agree with TRBD1. CDR1 and CDR2 (germline): SEHNR, FQNEAQ (reference sequence). The V segment lost 4 bases and the J segment 4 bases; nucleotides outside the gene matches: 8. The CDR3 loop spans 15 amino acids. CDR3: CASSSMTGVGYGYTF. CDR3 nucleotide sequence: TGTGCCAGCAGCTCCATGACAGGGGTCGGCTATGGCTACACCTTC.

The chain links TRBV29-1 to TRBJ2-4; D not resolved. This CDR3 has 15 amino acids. V dropped 7 bases and J dropped 0 bases, with 16 bases sitting between them. Germline-derived CDR1 and CDR2 are SQVTM and ANQGSEA. DNA of the CDR3: TGCAGCGCCACAACTATATCCGCAGCCAAAAACATTCAGTACTTC. Amino acids: CSATTISAAKNIQYF.

This clone was detected once. V and J are TRBV14 and TRBJ2-5; 15 bases fit TRBD2. The CDR3 runs to 20 residues. The germline gives CDR1 SGHDN, CDR2 FVKESK. With 2 bases clipped from V and 1 base from J, the junction kept 11 bases outside the gene matches. The CDR3 protein is CASSQSPGTSGGLIQETQYF. The CDR3 nucleotides read TGTGCCAGCAGCCAAAGCCCCGGGACTAGCGGGGGGCTAATCCAAGAGACCCAGTACTTC.

The count of this clone is one. The chain links TRBV4-1 to TRBJ1-2; the D gene is possibly TRBD1 (6 bases). Germline V gene lookup returns CDR1 MGHRA and CDR2 YSYEKL. This CDR3 contains 15 residues. V was clipped by 6 bases and J by 2 bases, with 16 bases between them. The CDR3 coding sequence is TGCGCCAGCAGTATACCCGGGACACCGAACTATGGCTACACCTTC. It specifies CASSIPGTPNYGYTF.

The chain couples TRBV11-2 to TRBJ2-3, with 8 bases identical to TRBD2. The CDR3 totals 15 residues. Germline V gene data show CDR1 as SGHAT and CDR2 as FQNNGV. Losses at the gene ends were 0 bases for V and 5 bases for J; bases not matched to a gene: 4. The CDR3 is CASSLEPAGVDTQYF. Written as DNA, the CDR3 is TGTGCCAGCAGCTTAGAGCCAGCGGGGGTAGATACGCAGTATTTT. The full variable domain, rest sourced from reference TRBV11-2 and TRBJ2-3, is EAGVAQSPRYKIIEKRQSVAFWCNPISGHATLYWYQQILGQGPKLLIQFQNNGVVDDSQLPKDRFSAERLKGVDSTLKIQPAKLEDSAVYLCASSLEPAGVDTQYFGPGTRLTVL.

This chain connects TRBV4-2 to TRBJ2-3; 10 bases align to TRBD2. V lost 0 bases and J lost 8; bases outside the gene matches: 14. The CDR3 covers 18 residues. Germline V gene lookup returns CDR1 LGHNA and CDR2 YNFKEQ. CDR3 DNA: TGTGCCAGCAGCCAAGACCCCCAGCGGGGGGGCCTCGTTGGTACGCAGTATTTT. Encoded protein: CASSQDPQRGGLVGTQYF.

This sequence joins TRBV9 and TRBJ1-4; 7 bases are shared with TRBD1. Germline V gene lookup returns CDR1 SGDLS and CDR2 YYNGEE. Trimming took 3 bases from V and 4 from J; bases not matched to a gene: 9. The CDR3 extends over 16 amino acids. The DNA of the CDR3 is TGTGCCAGCAGCGCTGACCCGACAGGGATTAATGAAAAACTGTTTTTT. Translated: CASSADPTGINEKLFF.